This TCR beta chain emerged from a study of control samples from healthy donors and cancer patients. Repertoires were generated with immunoSEQ multiplex PCR, while TCRdb's copy carries only in-frame clones and drops some. The table lists around 86,000 clones, roughly 90% of them singletons. Germline-derived CDR1 and CDR2 are MNHEY and SVGAGI. V lost 7 bases and J lost 8, with 14 bases in between. The CDR3 is made up of 12 amino acids. The TCR comes from a woman in her fifties or sixties with head and neck cancer. This rearrangement joins TRBV6-5 to TRBJ1-2; D unresolved. The source material was PBMCs. CDR3 in DNA: TGTGCCAGCAACAGTGGTTTCCAAGGCTACACCTTC. Translated, it gives CASNSGFQGYTF.